This entry lists 14 T cell receptor beta chains sequenced from one sample in a study of shared clonotypes between healthy human individuals (dated by TCRdb to the early 2020s). The library was prepared using the immunoSEQ multiplex PCR assay. The immuneACCESS repertoire file appears here via TCRdb, limited to in-frame rearrangements. These files lack a portion of the clones; in checked studies, under half of the deficit traces to unresolved V genes, and the cause of the others is not known. The sample data list 730,000 or so clones, and around 72% of these were observed just once. The ten largest make up around 2% of the sample. Sequenced sample: memory CD4+ T cells sorted from blood. According to the study, the label for this sample's cell subset or site signals: CD45RA-negative fraction. These receptors all come from a woman aged 25 to 45 in good health.

This chain links TRBV6-1 with TRBJ2-3; D unresolved. V was pared by 5 bases and J by 7 bases, with 7 bases between. The germline CDR1 and CDR2 sequences are MNHNS and SASEGT. The length of the CDR3 is 11 residues. The CDR3 spells CASSFAYTQYF. The CDR3 DNA reads TGTGCCAGCAGTTTTGCTTATACGCAGTATTTT.

This clone was detected only once. The chain carries TRBV7-9 and TRBJ2-3, with a possible D match to TRBD2 (7 bases). The CDR3 has 15 residues. Trimming removed 5 bases from V and 0 bases from J, with 12 bases in between. Germline CDR1 and CDR2: SEHNR and FQNEAQ (reference sequence). CDR3 DNA sequence: TGTGCCAGCAGCCCCGGGGGGCCTAGCACAGATACGCAGTATTTT. Amino acids: CASSPGGPSTDTQYF.

The chain couples TRBV7-2 to TRBJ2-2; D remains ambiguous. Trimming cost V 0 bases and J 0 bases, with 8 bases left between them. CDR1 and CDR2 from the germline V gene are SGHTA and FQGNSA. The CDR3 is 16 amino acids. CDR3 bases: TGTGCCAGCAGCTTAGCGGGTGGGACGAACACCGGGGAGCTGTTTTTT. It is translated as CASSLAGGTNTGELFF.

This sequence joins TRBV2 and TRBJ1-4; no firm D call. CDR1 SNHLY and CDR2 FYNNEI come from the germline V gene. V was cut by 4 bases and J by 2 bases, with 11 bases left in between. The CDR3 runs 15 residues. The CDR3 spells CASSAPDGTNEKLFF. The CDR3 nucleotides read TGTGCCAGCAGTGCCCCCGACGGGACTAATGAAAAACTGTTTTTT.

The chain joins TRBV21-1 to TRBJ2-1; the table's D call, TRBD2, was not checked against the DNA. TRBV21-1 represents a pseudogene. The CDR3 spans 15 residues. The CDR3 region is CASSKPGVVRNEQFF. The CDR3 region has the DNA TGTGCCAGCAGCAAACCGGGGGTAGTTCGCAATGAGCAGTTCTTC.

With regard to this clone: Given a far larger clone just one base away, this is likely a sequencing read error. CDR3 protein: CAWIPGGSRETQYF. In DNA, the CDR3 is TGTGCCTGGATCCCTGGCGGGAGCAGAGAGACCCAGTACTTC. The chain employs TRBV30 and TRBJ2-5; 7 positions match TRBD2. V trimming: 4 bases; J trimming: 4 bases; junction bases outside the gene matches: 9. The CDR3 spans 14 residues. CDR1 and CDR2 from the germline V gene are GTSNPN and SVGIG (reference sequence).

The V call is TRBV7-2, the J call TRBJ2-3; TRBD2 aligns across 7 bases. Looked up from germline, CDR1 is SGHTA and CDR2 is FQGNSA. The length of the CDR3 is 15 residues. V trimming: 5 bases; J trimming: 1 base; junction bases outside the gene matches: 6. The CDR3 protein is CASSPSGGGTDTQYF. DNA for the CDR3: TGTGCCAGCAGCCCTAGCGGTGGGGGCACAGATACGCAGTATTTT.

V gene TRBV5-1 combines with J gene TRBJ2-5; TRBD2 is a possible D gene (5 bases). CDR3 size: 15 residues. V was trimmed by 4 bases and J by 7 bases, leaving 20 bases between them. Germline-derived CDR1 and CDR2 are SGHRS and YFSETQ. CDR3 residues: CASSPPGGVRGTQYF. The CDR3 DNA reads TGCGCCAGCAGCCCACCCGGTGGGGTCCGGGGGACCCAGTACTTC. Drawing the rest from reference TRBV5-1 and TRBJ2-5, the complete variable domain is KAGVTQTPRYLIKTRGQQVTLSCSPISGHRSVSWYQQTPGQGLQFLFEYFSETQRNKGNFPGRFSGRQFSNSRSEMNVSTLELGDSALYLCASSPPGGVRGTQYFGPGTRLLVL.

This chain connects TRBV19 to TRBJ2-1, with D possibly matching TRBD2 (5 bases). The CDR3 runs 15 residues. The germline CDR1 and CDR2 sequences are LNHDA and SQIVND (reference sequence). V lost 4 bases and J 6 bases, leaving 16 bases between the germline ends. The CDR3 DNA follows: TGTGCCAGTAGTAGGACTGCAAGTCGGCGCAATGAGCAGTTCTTC. It specifies CASSRTASRRNEQFF. Full variable domain (outside the CDR3, taken from reference TRBV19 and TRBJ2-1): DGGITQSPKYLFRKEGQNVTLSCEQNLNHDAMYWYRQDPGQGLRLIYYSQIVNDFQKGDIAEGYSVSREKKESFPLTVTSAQKNPTAFYLCASSRTASRRNEQFFGPGTRLTVL.

This clone was seen more than once but under ten times. The CDR3 DNA reads TGTGCCAGCAGCCCGCTAAGGAGAGGAGCCTACGAGCAGTACTTC. Translation gives CASSPLRRGAYEQYF. The chain carries TRBV14 and TRBJ2-7; D is undetermined. Trimming pared 4 bases from V and 2 bases from J, leaving 15 bases between. CDR3 length: 15 residues. Germline lookup yields CDR1 SGHDN and CDR2 FVKESK. Based on the CDR3 plus reference TRBV14 and TRBJ2-7, the full variable domain is EAGVTQFPSHSVIEKGQTVTLRCDPISGHDNLYWYRRVMGKEIKFLLHFVKESKQDESGMPNNRFLAERTGGTYSTLKVQPAELEDSGVYFCASSPLRRGAYEQYFGPGTRLTVT.

This chain uses TRBV19 with TRBJ2-7, with a possible D match to TRBD2 (5 bases). The germline CDR1 and CDR2 sequences are LNHDA and SQIVND (reference sequence). The CDR3 is made up of 15 amino acids. The V and J ends lost 3 bases and 4 bases respectively, with 16 bases between them. The CDR3 here is CASSIQKGAGYEQYF. CDR3 nucleotides: TGTGCCAGTAGTATTCAAAAGGGCGCGGGTTACGAGCAGTACTTC.

The gene calls are TRBV7-8 and TRBJ1-1; D call uncertain. Trimming pared 8 bases from V and 9 bases from J, leaving 13 bases between. The CDR3 has 11 amino acids. Germline V CDR1 and CDR2: SGHVS, FQNEAQ. As DNA, the CDR3 is TGTGCCAGCCCCTTAAAGACCAAAGCTTTCTTT. Protein sequence: CASPLKTKAFF.

The genes are TRBV27 and TRBJ1-2; no reliable D call. Trimming took off 2 bases at V and 8 bases at J, with 12 bases between the two ends. Germline CDR1 and CDR2: MNHEY and SMNVEV (reference sequence). CDR3 length: 13 amino acids. CDR3 sequence (DNA): TGTGCCAGCAGTTTACAGGTCCAAGGAGGCTACACCTTC. Amino acids: CASSLQVQGGYTF.

The rearrangement joins TRBV5-1 to TRBJ2-5, with a weak D call TRBD2 (6 bases). Germline values: CDR1 SGHRS, CDR2 YFSETQ. The CDR3 contains 18 residues. V was clipped by 3 bases and J by 2 bases, with 23 bases between them. CDR3 amino acids: CASSSIPTARGGQETQYF. Written as DNA, the CDR3 is TGCGCCAGCAGCTCGATACCGACAGCCCGGGGAGGTCAAGAGACCCAGTACTTC.